This T cell receptor (beta chain) was documented in a study of blood T cells in healthy people across ages. PCR was performed a second time for about 7 to 12 cycles using a sample-barcoded 5' primer and a J-beta primer mix. TCRdb used MiXCR to reprocess the 5' RACE reads, holding one entry per CDR3 protein. The sample lists over 300,000 distinct CDR3 sequences, 52% seen once, with around 49% in the top ten. The CDR3 has 12 residues. V was clipped by 11 bases and J by 4 bases, with 13 bases between them. Germline CDR1 and CDR2: LGHDT and YNNKEL (reference sequence). The specimen sequenced was blood. This receptor was identified in a man aged 55 to 70 in good health. The gene calls are TRBV3-1 and TRBJ2-3; tentative D call: TRBD1 (7 bases). CDR3 nucleotides: TGTGCCTCTGGAGGGACAGCAGATACGCAGTATTTT. Its protein product is CASGGTADTQYF.